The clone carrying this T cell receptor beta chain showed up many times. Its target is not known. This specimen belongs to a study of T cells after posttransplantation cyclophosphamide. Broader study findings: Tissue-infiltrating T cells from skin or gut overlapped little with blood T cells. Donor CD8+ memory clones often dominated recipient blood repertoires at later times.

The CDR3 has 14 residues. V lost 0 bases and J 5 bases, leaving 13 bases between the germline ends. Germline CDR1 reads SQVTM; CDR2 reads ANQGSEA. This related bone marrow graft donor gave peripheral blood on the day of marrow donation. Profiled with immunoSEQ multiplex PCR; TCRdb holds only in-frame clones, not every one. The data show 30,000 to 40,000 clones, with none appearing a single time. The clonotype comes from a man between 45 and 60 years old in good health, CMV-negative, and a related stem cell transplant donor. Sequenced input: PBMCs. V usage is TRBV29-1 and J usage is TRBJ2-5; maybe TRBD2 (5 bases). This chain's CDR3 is CSVEDRARRETQYF. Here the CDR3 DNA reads TGCAGCGTTGAAGATCGGGCTAGGAGGGAGACCCAGTACTTC. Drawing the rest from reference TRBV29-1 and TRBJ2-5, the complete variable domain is SAVISQKPSRDICQRGTSLTIQCQVDSQVTMMFWYRQQPGQSLTLIATANQGSEATYESGFVIDKFPISRPNLTFSTLTVSNMSPEDSSIYLCSVEDRARRETQYFGPGTRLLVL.